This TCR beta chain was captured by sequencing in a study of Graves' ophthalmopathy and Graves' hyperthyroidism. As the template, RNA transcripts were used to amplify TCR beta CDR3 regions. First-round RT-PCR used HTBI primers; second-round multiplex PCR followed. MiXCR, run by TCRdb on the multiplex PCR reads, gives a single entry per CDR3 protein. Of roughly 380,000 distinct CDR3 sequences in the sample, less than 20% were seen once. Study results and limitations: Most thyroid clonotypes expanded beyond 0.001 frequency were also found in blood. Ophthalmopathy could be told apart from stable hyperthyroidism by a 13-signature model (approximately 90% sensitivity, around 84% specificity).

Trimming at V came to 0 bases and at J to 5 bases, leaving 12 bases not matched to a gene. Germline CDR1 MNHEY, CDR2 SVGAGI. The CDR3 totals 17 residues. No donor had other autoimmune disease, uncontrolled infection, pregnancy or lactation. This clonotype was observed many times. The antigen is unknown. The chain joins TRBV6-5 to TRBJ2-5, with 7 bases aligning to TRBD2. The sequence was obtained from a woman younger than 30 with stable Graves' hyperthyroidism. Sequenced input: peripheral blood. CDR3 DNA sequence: TGTGCCAGCAGTTACTCCCAGCTAGCGGTAGGAAGGGAGACCCAGTACTTC. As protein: CASSYSQLAVGRETQYF.